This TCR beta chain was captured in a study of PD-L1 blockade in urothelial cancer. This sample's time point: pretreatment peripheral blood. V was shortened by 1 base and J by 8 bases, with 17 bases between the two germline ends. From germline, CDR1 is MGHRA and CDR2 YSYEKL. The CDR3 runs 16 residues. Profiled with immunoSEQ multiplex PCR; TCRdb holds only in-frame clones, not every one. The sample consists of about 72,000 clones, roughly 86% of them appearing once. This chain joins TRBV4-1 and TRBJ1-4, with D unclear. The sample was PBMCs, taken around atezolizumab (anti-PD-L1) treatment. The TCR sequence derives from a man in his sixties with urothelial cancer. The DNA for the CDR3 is TGCGCCAGCAGCCAAGGAAGCGGGGTAGAGTACGAAAAACTGTTTTTT. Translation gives CASSQGSGVEYEKLFF.